The source of this T cell receptor beta chain is a study of CD4 T cell repertoires in COVID-19. Study-wide findings and caveats: Sharing of several most expanded SARS-CoV-2-reactive clonotypes across memory subsets suggested intraclonal diversification.

The CDR3 spans 11 residues. Germline V gene sequence: CDR1 SGHRS, CDR2 YFSETQ. Trimming pared 3 bases from V and 2 bases from J, leaving 1 base between. Sequenced by immunoSEQ multiplex PCR; TCRdb stores in-frame clones only, minus some. The table lists over 75,000 clones, roughly four fifths of them singletons. Mild-to-severe COVID-19 survivors were the donors. The memory T cells were sequenced right after ex vivo isolation, without culture. Worth noting for this clone: No antigen is known for it.

The origin of this receptor is a human donor who had COVID-19. V gene TRBV5-1 combines with J gene TRBJ2-3; D ambiguous. Sample: CD4+ T cells from peripheral blood, taken after recovery from COVID-19. The CDR3 loop reads CASSYTDTQYF. As DNA, the CDR3 is TGCGCCAGCAGCTACACAGATACGCAGTATTTT.